This T cell receptor beta chain was identified in a study of CD8 T cells in Susac syndrome. Regarding the study as a whole: The relatively small number of individuals in the TCR sequencing and HLA analysis was acknowledged by the study.

After extraction with the RNeasy kit, about 0.45 to 1 ug of the RNA was reverse transcribed using random hexamers. A single record per CDR3 protein comes from TCRdb applying MiXCR to the immunoSEQ multiplex PCR reads. Among tens of thousands of distinct CDR3 sequences listed, approximately 93% were seen once. Sequencing of TCR beta covered CD8+ and CD4+ T cells obtained from blood. TEMRA cells underwent FACS enrichment and CD8+ and CD4+ T cells underwent negative isolation. Note on this clonotype: Its antigen remains unidentified.

This clonotype was sampled from a human donor with multiple sclerosis. The sample was CD8+ T cells from PBMCs.

The CDR3 nucleotides read TGCGCCAGCAGCCAAGCAATCCAGGATGAGCAGTTCTTC. Its protein product is CASSQAIQDEQFF. This chain links TRBV4-1 with TRBJ2-1; no definite D call. With 1 base removed from V and 8 bases from J, the gap between germline ends came to 9 bases. Per the germline V gene, CDR1 is MGHRA and CDR2 is YSYEKL. The CDR3 spans 13 residues.